This paragraph reports one TCR beta chain. Its cognate antigen is unknown. This sample is part of a study of somatic mutations in cytotoxic T cells in rheumatoid arthritis. Turning to the study itself: Patient blood (about 30 ml EDTA) was collected right after diagnosis, preceding any treatment. Points from the study as a whole: CD8+ clonality rose with age in rheumatoid arthritis patients, unlike in healthy controls. Neither rheumatoid arthritis patients nor age-matched healthy controls had significantly different CD8+ T-cell clonality from the other group.

The V and J ends lost 0 bases and 6 bases, in that order; junction bases with no gene match: 10. Germline assignment: CDR1 MDHEN and CDR2 SYDVKM. This CDR3 is 17 amino acids long. Positive magnetic bead selection, which isolated the CD4+ and CD8+ cells, was followed by a flow cytometry check of purity. Data came from immunoSEQ multiplex PCR; TCRdb stores just in-frame clones and leaves some out. The data show more than 11,000 clones, roughly 87% seen once. This TCR was recovered from an adult with rheumatoid arthritis. The sample consisted of CD8+ T cells sorted from blood. The chain is built from TRBV28 and TRBJ2-2, with TRBD1 matching 7 bases. Here the CDR3 reads CASSLWSRGKIAGELFF. The CDR3 bases are TGTGCCAGCAGTTTATGGTCCAGGGGGAAGATCGCCGGGGAGCTGTTTTTT.